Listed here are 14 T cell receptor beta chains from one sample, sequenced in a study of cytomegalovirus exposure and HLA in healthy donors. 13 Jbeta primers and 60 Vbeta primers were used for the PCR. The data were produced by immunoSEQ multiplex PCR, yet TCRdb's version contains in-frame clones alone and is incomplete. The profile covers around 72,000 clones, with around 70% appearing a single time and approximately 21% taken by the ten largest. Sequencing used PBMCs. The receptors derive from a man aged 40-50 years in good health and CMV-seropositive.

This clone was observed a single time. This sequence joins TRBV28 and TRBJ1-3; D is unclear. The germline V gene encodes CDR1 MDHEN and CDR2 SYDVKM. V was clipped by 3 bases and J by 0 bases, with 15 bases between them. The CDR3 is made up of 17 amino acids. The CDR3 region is CASSFPDNPRSGNTIYF. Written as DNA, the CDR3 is TGTGCCAGCAGTTTCCCAGACAACCCTCGCTCTGGAAACACCATATATTTT.

The CDR3 loop is CASSPRTGGSYEQYF. The CDR3 bases are TGCGCCAGCAGCCCCCGGACAGGGGGCTCGTACGAGCAGTACTTC. This chain connects TRBV4-1 to TRBJ2-7; TRBD1 matches at 11 bases. The CDR3 covers 15 residues. V was clipped by 4 bases and J by 4 bases; unmatched bases: 6. The germline CDR1 and CDR2 sequences are MGHRA and YSYEKL.

CDR3 residues: CASRIVWQAEAFF. CDR3 DNA: TGTGCCAGCCGCATTGTTTGGCAGGCGGAAGCTTTCTTT. The V and J genes are TRBV2 and TRBJ1-1; D is uncertain. CDR1 is SNHLY, CDR2 FYNNEI, per germline. There are 13 residues in the CDR3. V dropped 8 bases and J dropped 8 bases, with 18 bases sitting between them.

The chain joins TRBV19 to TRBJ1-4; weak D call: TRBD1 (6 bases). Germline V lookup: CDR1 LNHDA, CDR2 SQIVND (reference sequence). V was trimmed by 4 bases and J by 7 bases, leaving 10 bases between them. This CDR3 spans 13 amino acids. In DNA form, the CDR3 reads TGTGCCAGTAGTACACAGGGAAGTGAAAAACTGTTTTTT. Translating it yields CASSTQGSEKLFF.

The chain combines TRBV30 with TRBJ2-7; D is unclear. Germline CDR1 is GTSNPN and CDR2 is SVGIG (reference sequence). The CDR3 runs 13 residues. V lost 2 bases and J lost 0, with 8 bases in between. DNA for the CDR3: TGTGCCTGGAGTAAGCAACCCTCCTACGAGCAGTACTTC. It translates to CAWSKQPSYEQYF. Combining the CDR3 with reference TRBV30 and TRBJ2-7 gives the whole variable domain SQTIHQWPATLVQPVGSPLSLECTVEGTSNPNLYWYRQAAGRGLQLLFYSVGIGQISSEVPQNLSASRPQDRQFILSSKKLLLSDSGFYLCAWSKQPSYEQYFGPGTRLTVT.

The CDR3 region has the DNA TGTGCCAGCAGACTAAGGACTAGCGGGAGAGGAGGTGAGCAGTTCTTC. This encodes CASRLRTSGRGGEQFF. The gene calls are TRBV2 and TRBJ2-1; 13 bases agree with TRBD2. This CDR3 contains 16 residues. With 6 bases clipped from V and 9 bases from J, the junction kept 11 bases outside the gene matches. Per germline, CDR1 SNHLY and CDR2 FYNNEI.

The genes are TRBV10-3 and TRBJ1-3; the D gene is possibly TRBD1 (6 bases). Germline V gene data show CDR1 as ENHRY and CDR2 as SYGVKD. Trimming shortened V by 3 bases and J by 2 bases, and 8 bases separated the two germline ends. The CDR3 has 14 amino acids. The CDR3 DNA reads TGTGCCATCAGTGATGACAGGCCTGGAAACACCATATATTTT. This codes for CAISDDRPGNTIYF.

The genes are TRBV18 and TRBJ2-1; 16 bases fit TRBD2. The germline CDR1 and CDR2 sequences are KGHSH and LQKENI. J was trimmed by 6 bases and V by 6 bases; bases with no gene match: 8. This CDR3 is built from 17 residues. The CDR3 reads CASSPGLAGGSANEQFF. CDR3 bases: TGTGCCAGCTCCCCGGGACTAGCGGGGGGGAGTGCCAATGAGCAGTTCTTC.

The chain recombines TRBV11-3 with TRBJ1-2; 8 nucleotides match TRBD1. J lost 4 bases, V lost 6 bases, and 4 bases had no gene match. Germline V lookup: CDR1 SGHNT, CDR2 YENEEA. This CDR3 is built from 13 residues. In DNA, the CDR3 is TGTGCCAGCAGTTTTACAGGGGGCTATGGCTACACCTTC. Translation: CASSFTGGYGYTF.

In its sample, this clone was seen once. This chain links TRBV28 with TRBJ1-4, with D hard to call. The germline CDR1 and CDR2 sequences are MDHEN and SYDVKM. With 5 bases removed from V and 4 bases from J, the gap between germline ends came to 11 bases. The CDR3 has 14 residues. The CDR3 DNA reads TGTGCCAGCAGTCGGACGGGAAGTAATGAAAAACTGTTTTTT. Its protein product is CASSRTGSNEKLFF.

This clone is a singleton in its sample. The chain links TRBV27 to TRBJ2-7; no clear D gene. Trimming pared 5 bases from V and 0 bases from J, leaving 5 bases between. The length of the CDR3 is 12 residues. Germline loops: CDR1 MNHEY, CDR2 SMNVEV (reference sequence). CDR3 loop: CASSLPSYEQYF. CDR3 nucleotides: TGTGCCAGCAGTCTTCCCTCCTACGAGCAGTACTTC.

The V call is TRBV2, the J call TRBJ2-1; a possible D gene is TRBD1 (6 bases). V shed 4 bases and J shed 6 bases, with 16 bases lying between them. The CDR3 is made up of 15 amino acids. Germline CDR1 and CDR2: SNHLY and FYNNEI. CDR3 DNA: TGTGCCAGCAGTGTTCTACAGGGTCCAGTCAATGAGCAGTTCTTC. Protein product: CASSVLQGPVNEQFF. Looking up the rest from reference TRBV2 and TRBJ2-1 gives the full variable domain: EPEVTQTPSHQVTQMGQEVILRCVPISNHLYFYWYRQILGQKVEFLVSFYNNEISEKSEIFDDQFSVERPDGSNFTLKIRSTKLEDSAMYFCASSVLQGPVNEQFFGPGTRLTVL.

The CDR3 loop is CASSVTGDDYEQYF. The CDR3 region has the DNA TGTGCCAGCAGCGTGACAGGGGATGATTACGAGCAGTACTTC. J is TRBJ2-7 and V is TRBV6-5; 8 bases are shared with TRBD1. CDR3 length: 14 amino acids. Per germline, CDR1 MNHEY and CDR2 SVGAGI. J lost 4 bases, V lost 6 bases, and 8 bases had no gene match.

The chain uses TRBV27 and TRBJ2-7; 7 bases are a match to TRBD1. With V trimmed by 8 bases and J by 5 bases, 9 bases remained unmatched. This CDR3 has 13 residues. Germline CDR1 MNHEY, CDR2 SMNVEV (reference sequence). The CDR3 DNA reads TGTGCCAGCTGCCAGACAGGGTCCCACGAGCAGTACTTC. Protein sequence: CASCQTGSHEQYF.